Shown below are 26 T cell receptor beta chains from a single sample sequenced in a study of blood T cell repertoires in COVID-19. Method: immunoSEQ multiplex PCR; TCRdb's copy keeps in-frame clones and lacks some. The sample contains more than 350,000 clones, around nine tenths of which appear only once. Sequenced sample: PBMCs or T cells enriched from blood (not recorded which). The receptors here all came from a woman between 45 and 65 years old who had recovered from COVID-19.

The rearrangement joins TRBV4-1 to TRBJ1-3; D gene ambiguous. V was pared by 2 bases and J by 3 bases, with 11 bases between. CDR3 length: 15 amino acids. Germline CDR1 MGHRA, CDR2 YSYEKL. Here the CDR3 reads CASSQRAPFGNTIYF. DNA of the CDR3: TGCGCCAGCAGCCAACGCGCTCCCTTTGGAAACACCATATATTTT.

V gene TRBV4-1 combines with J gene TRBJ1-1; D possibly corresponds to TRBD1 (5 bases). V shed 5 bases and J shed 1 base, with 11 bases lying between them. This CDR3 is built from 14 residues. Per germline, CDR1 MGHRA and CDR2 YSYEKL. CDR3 coding DNA: TGCGCCAGCAGCTCACCCCAGGGGAACACTGAAGCTTTCTTT. Protein sequence: CASSSPQGNTEAFF.

V gene TRBV4-1 combines with J gene TRBJ2-1; D remains ambiguous. V dropped 0 bases and J dropped 0 bases, with 6 bases sitting between them. The germline gives CDR1 MGHRA, CDR2 YSYEKL. The CDR3 length is 15 residues. The CDR3: CASSQDSSSYNEQFF. The CDR3 DNA is TGCGCCAGCAGCCAAGATTCATCCTCCTACAATGAGCAGTTCTTC.

This chain joins TRBV7-2 and TRBJ2-7; TRBD2 aligns across 8 bases. The J segment lost 3 bases and the V segment lost 4 bases, leaving 2 bases of the junction unmatched. This CDR3 contains 13 residues. CDR1 is SGHTA, CDR2 FQGNSA, per germline. For the CDR3, the DNA is TGTGCCAGCAGCTCGGGGGGGCGCTACGAGCAGTACTTC. The encoded protein is CASSSGGRYEQYF.

The chain couples TRBV29-1 to TRBJ2-3; possible D gene TRBD1, 6 bases. The CDR3 is made up of 16 amino acids. Germline values: CDR1 SQVTM, CDR2 ANQGSEA. Between the trimmed V and J ends, which lost 3 bases and 0 bases, there was a span of 16 bases. The CDR3: CSVDVGASSSTDTQYF. The CDR3 nucleotides read TGCAGCGTTGATGTGGGGGCTTCCTCTAGCACAGATACGCAGTATTTT.

This clone was seen a few times. The V call is TRBV5-1, the J call TRBJ1-1; weak D call: TRBD1 (5 bases). V shed 6 bases and J shed 0 bases, with 15 bases lying between them. Germline CDR1 SGHRS, CDR2 YFSETQ. This CDR3 comprises 15 residues. The CDR3 reads CASTLGAPMNTEAFF. DNA of the CDR3: TGCGCCAGCACCCTAGGGGCTCCCATGAACACTGAAGCTTTCTTT.

The chain links TRBV11-2 to TRBJ1-1; D unclear. Germline V gene data show CDR1 as SGHAT and CDR2 as FQNNGV. The V end was cut by 0 bases, the J end by 5 bases, with 10 bases between. The CDR3 totals 14 residues. The chain's CDR3 is CASSLEGRRTEAFF. The DNA of the CDR3 is TGTGCCAGCAGCTTAGAAGGGAGAAGAACTGAAGCTTTCTTT.

V gene TRBV14 combines with J gene TRBJ1-1; D remains unclear. The CDR3 sequence is 14 residues long. Germline values: CDR1 SGHDN, CDR2 FVKESK. The V end was cut by 3 bases, the J end by 3 bases, with 11 bases between. Written as DNA, the CDR3 is TGTGCCAGCAGCCAGAGAGGTACGCACACTGAAGCTTTCTTT. Translation gives CASSQRGTHTEAFF.

The V call is TRBV2, the J call TRBJ1-2; D is perhaps TRBD1 (5 bases). Germline CDR1 reads SNHLY; CDR2 reads FYNNEI. V was clipped by 5 bases and J by 0 bases, with 7 bases between them. This CDR3 has 13 residues. This CDR3 reads CASSQQANYGYTF. The CDR3 DNA sequence: TGTGCCAGCAGTCAACAGGCTAACTATGGCTACACCTTC. Full variable domain (rest looked up from reference TRBV2 and TRBJ1-2): EPEVTQTPSHQVTQMGQEVILRCVPISNHLYFYWYRQILGQKVEFLVSFYNNEISEKSEIFDDQFSVERPDGSNFTLKIRSTKLEDSAMYFCASSQQANYGYTFGSGTRLTVV.

Remarks on this clone: At one end, the junction sequence differs from germline, possibly due to a read error. V gene TRBV7-7 combines with J gene TRBJ2-3; unclear D gene. Germline CDR1 reads SSHAT; CDR2 reads FNYEAQ (reference sequence). The CDR3 covers 15 residues. In DNA form, the CDR3 reads TGTGCTAGCAGCTTAGACGGTTCAACCACAGATACGCAGTATTTT. It translates to CASSLDGSTTDTQYF.

The chain has TRBV7-8 and TRBJ1-3; 9 nucleotides match TRBD1. Germline assignment: CDR1 SGHVS and CDR2 FQNEAQ. The trim removed 2 bases at V and 5 bases at J, leaving 16 bases unmatched. This CDR3 contains 19 residues. The CDR3 DNA follows: TGTGCCAGCAGCTTACGGGGGGGAGCGGGACAGGGTCAAAGAAACACCATATATTTT. Encoded protein: CASSLRGGAGQGQRNTIYF.

The chain is built from TRBV30 and TRBJ1-6; D is unclear. V shed 2 bases and J shed 7 bases, with 9 bases lying between them. CDR1 GTSNPN and CDR2 SVGIG come from the germline V gene (reference sequence). This CDR3 contains 13 residues. In nucleotides, the CDR3 is TGTGCCTGGAGTAGGCAGGAAAATTCACCCCTCCACTTT. Translated, it gives CAWSRQENSPLHF.

The genes are TRBV2 and TRBJ2-1; the match to TRBD1 covers 10 bases. This CDR3 region has 14 residues. Losses at the gene ends were 7 bases for V and 9 bases for J; bases not matched to a gene: 9. Germline CDR1 is SNHLY and CDR2 is FYNNEI. The CDR3 DNA follows: TGTGCCAGCAAGGGACAGGGGATAGTAAGTGAGCAGTTCTTC. Amino acids: CASKGQGIVSEQFF.

This clone was recorded once. V gene TRBV3-1 (or the pseudogene TRBV3-2) combines with J gene TRBJ1-6; D uncertain. This CDR3 has 12 residues. Germline values: CDR1 LGHDT, CDR2 YNNKEL (reference sequence). The ends were cut back, 10 bases at V and 10 bases at J, with 14 bases in the middle. The CDR3 DNA is TGTGCCACAAGCCAAAGCGGATCACCCCTCCACTTT. Protein: CATSQSGSPLHF.

The J gene is TRBJ1-2, the V gene TRBV24-1; 7 bases agree with TRBD1. CDR3 length: 13 amino acids. Germline CDR1 reads KGHDR; CDR2 reads SFDVKD. V was pared by 5 bases and J by 8 bases, with 7 bases of the junction left unmatched. The CDR3 loop is CATSGRQGEGYTF. CDR3 nucleotide sequence: TGTGCCACCAGTGGCCGACAGGGCGAGGGCTACACCTTC.

This sequence joins TRBV14 and TRBJ1-1; 9 bases line up with TRBD1. Germline V gene data show CDR1 as SGHDN and CDR2 as FVKESK. Unmatched junction bases numbered 5, after V lost 0 bases and J lost 9 bases. CDR3 length: 14 amino acids. The CDR3 DNA is TGTGCCAGCAGCCAAGATAGACAGGGGGGAAAAGCTTTCTTT. It encodes CASSQDRQGGKAFF.

The rearrangement joins TRBV5-8 to TRBJ2-5; a weak D match, TRBD1 (6 bases). CDR1 and CDR2 from the germline V gene are SGHTS and YDEGEE. This CDR3 comprises 15 residues. V lost 2 bases, J lost 0 bases, and 11 bases lay in between. The CDR3 is CASSFGQTYQETQYF. The DNA for the CDR3 is TGTGCCAGCAGCTTTGGACAGACGTACCAAGAGACCCAGTACTTC.

The chain employs TRBV2 and TRBJ1-2; 10 bases are shared with TRBD1. Germline values: CDR1 SNHLY, CDR2 FYNNEI. After removal of 6 bases from V and 3 bases from J, the junction contained 4 bases not matched to a gene. The CDR3 extends over 14 amino acids. CDR3 loop: CASRGTGEDYGYTF. The CDR3 bases are TGTGCCAGCAGGGGGACAGGGGAGGACTATGGCTACACCTTC.

This chain links TRBV10-3 with TRBJ1-2, with 9 bases fitting TRBD1. Trimming cost V 10 bases and J 4 bases; bases outside gene matches: 10. The germline V gene has CDR1 ENHRY and CDR2 SYGVKD. The CDR3 runs 14 residues. The CDR3: CATAGTGNSYGYTF. The CDR3 nucleotides are TGTGCCACCGCCGGGACAGGGAACAGCTATGGCTACACCTTC.

The V and J genes are TRBV2 and TRBJ1-4, with 9 bases fitting TRBD1. CDR1 is SNHLY and CDR2 is FYNNEI in the germline V gene. The CDR3 has 16 residues. V dropped 4 bases and J dropped 9; count of bases not matched to a gene: 12. Here the CDR3 reads CASSGRDREWVKKLFF. CDR3 DNA: TGTGCCAGCAGTGGACGGGACAGGGAGTGGGTGAAAAAACTGTTTTTT.

The chain combines TRBV4-1 with TRBJ1-1; no reliable D call. Trimming cost V 1 base and J 0 bases, with 6 bases left between them. CDR3 size: 14 residues. Germline assignment: CDR1 MGHRA and CDR2 YSYEKL. The CDR3 DNA reads TGCGCCAGCAGCCAAGCGGGAATGAACACTGAAGCTTTCTTT. Translating gives CASSQAGMNTEAFF.

This chain links TRBV28 with TRBJ1-1; D unclear. V lost 6 bases and J 3 bases, leaving 11 bases between the germline ends. CDR1 and CDR2 (germline): MDHEN, SYDVKM. The CDR3 runs 13 residues. CDR3 bases: TGTGCCAGCAGGCCCCGGAGGGACACTGAAGCTTTCTTT. Translating it yields CASRPRRDTEAFF.

This chain joins TRBV7-2 and TRBJ1-6; D is possibly TRBD1 (6 bases). The CDR3 spans 15 residues. The germline CDR1 and CDR2 sequences are SGHTA and FQGNSA. The V gene lost 5 bases and the J gene lost 7 bases, with 15 bases spanning the gap. For the CDR3, the DNA is TGTGCCAGCAGCCCCTTCGACAGGCAAAATTCACCCCTCCACTTT. Its translation: CASSPFDRQNSPLHF.

With regard to this clone: At one end, the junction sequence differs from germline, possibly due to a read error. V and J are TRBV6-5 and TRBJ1-4; tentatively, D is TRBD1 (6 bases). CDR3 size: 13 residues. Germline CDR1 MNHEY, CDR2 SVGAGI. Written as DNA, the CDR3 is TGTGCCAGCAGCTCCGCCCCGGGGGGGCAGCCCGCCTTT. It specifies CASSSAPGGQPAF.

The chain couples TRBV4-2 to TRBJ2-1; D uncertain. This CDR3 contains 16 residues. The germline V and J ends were trimmed by 4 bases and 4 bases, with 17 bases remaining between them. In germline, CDR1 is LGHNA, CDR2 YNFKEQ. The CDR3 spells CASSRQLAAEYNEQFF. CDR3 DNA: TGTGCCAGCAGCCGCCAACTCGCGGCAGAATACAATGAGCAGTTCTTC.

The rearrangement links TRBV9 to TRBJ2-7; possible D gene TRBD2, 6 bases. Looked up from germline, CDR1 is SGDLS and CDR2 is YYNGEE. The ends were cut back, 0 bases at V and 6 bases at J, with 13 bases in the middle. The CDR3 totals 14 residues. Here the CDR3 DNA reads TGTGCCAGCAGCGTAGAGGAGGGATCGGGCGAGCAGTACTTC. Translating it yields CASSVEEGSGEQYF.